This TCR beta chain comes out of a study of cytomegalovirus exposure and HLA in healthy donors. Study-wide points: Earlier results showed most TCR beta V segments being productive about 90% or about 30% of the time. Several top significant clusters appeared, in a later analysis, to be linked to common viral pathogens.

Deletions cut 0 bases from V and 0 bases from J, with 5 bases between. The V gene's germline CDR1 is MNHNY and CDR2 SVGAGI (reference sequence). The CDR3 runs to 14 residues. The PCR used 60 Vbeta and 13 Jbeta primers. Sequenced by immunoSEQ multiplex PCR; TCRdb stores in-frame clones only, minus some. The table shows around 140,000 clones, with more than 75% occurring only once. This clone has just a few counts. Its antigen remains unidentified. V and J are TRBV6-6 and TRBJ1-1; no definite D call. Sequencing input: PBMCs. The sequence derives from a young woman in good health and CMV-seronegative. In DNA, the CDR3 is TGTGCCAGCAGTTACTCGGCGGTGAACACTGAAGCTTTCTTT. Protein sequence: CASSYSAVNTEAFF.